This T cell receptor beta chain stems from a study of vaccination and CD4 T cells after COVID-19. This CDR3 comprises 14 residues. V shed 3 bases and J 3 bases; nucleotides not matched to a gene: 1. Per germline, CDR1 LGHNT and CDR2 FRNRAP. Comments on this clonotype: As yet, its antigen is unknown.

Scientists ran DNA taken from cultured CD4+ T cells through the Oncomine TCR Beta short-read assay for sequencing. The source of extracted genomic DNA was cultured CD4+ T cells. TCRdb fed the PCR reads into MiXCR, producing one record per CDR3 protein. The sample holds roughly 5,400 distinct CDR3 sequences, about 35% seen once. The treatment denotes: roughly nine-day PBMC culture with coronavirus spike peptide pools or control peptides (ViraFEST assay). The origin of this receptor is a human donor who had recovered from COVID-19. The sample consisted of CD4+ T cells from blood, cultured in vitro, taken after SARS-CoV-2 vaccination. The V gene is TRBV12-5, the J gene TRBJ2-3; TRBD1 matches 9 bases. Here the CDR3 DNA reads TGTGCTAGTGGTTTCGGACAGGGGACAGATACGCAGTATTTT. This codes for CASGFGQGTDTQYF. The variable domain in full, completed from reference TRBV12-5 and TRBJ2-3, reads DARVTQTPRHKVTEMGQEVTMRCQPILGHNTVFWYRQTMMQGLELLAYFRNRAPLDDSGMPKDRFSAEMPDATLATLKIQPSEPRDSAVYFCASGFGQGTDTQYFGPGTRLTVL.